This entry lists 32 T cell receptor beta chains sequenced from one sample in a study of cytomegalovirus exposure and HLA in healthy donors. The PCR ran on 60 Vbeta and 13 Jbeta primers. Clones were read by immunoSEQ multiplex PCR, and TCRdb kept only the in-frame ones, dropping some. Among about 120,000 clones listed, 76% were seen once. Input material: PBMCs. Receptor source: a woman in her 40s in good health and CMV-seropositive.

V usage is TRBV7-9 and J usage is TRBJ2-5, with 7 nucleotides matching TRBD1. The CDR3 loop spans 13 amino acids. The trim removed 5 bases at V and 4 bases at J, leaving 4 bases unmatched. Germline V gene lookup returns CDR1 SEHNR and CDR2 FQNEAQ (reference sequence). This chain's CDR3 is CASSPRQGETQYF. The CDR3 nucleotides are TGTGCCAGCAGCCCTCGACAGGGAGAGACCCAGTACTTC. Full variable domain (missing parts from reference TRBV7-9 and TRBJ2-5): DTGVSQNPRHKITKRGQNVTFRCDPISEHNRLYWYRQTLGQGPEFLTYFQNEAQLEKSRLLSDRFSAERPKGSFSTLEIQRTEQGDSAMYLCASSPRQGETQYFGPGTRLLVL.

The rearrangement joins TRBV2 to TRBJ2-5; 11 nucleotides match TRBD2. The V gene end was trimmed by 6 bases and the J gene end by 1 base; junction bases not matched to a gene: 4. Germline CDR1 reads SNHLY; CDR2 reads FYNNEI. The CDR3 extends over 15 amino acids. As DNA, the CDR3 is TGTGCCAGCAGGGCGACTAGCGGGGTCCAAGAGACCCAGTACTTC. Residues: CASRATSGVQETQYF.

The chain recombines TRBV2 with TRBJ2-5, with 9 positions matching TRBD2. This CDR3 is built from 15 residues. V lost 6 bases to trimming and J lost 1 base; unmatched junction nucleotides: 6. Germline CDR1 reads SNHLY; CDR2 reads FYNNEI. CDR3 in amino acids: CASRESSGAQETQYF. Written as DNA, the CDR3 is TGTGCCAGCAGGGAATCTAGCGGGGCCCAAGAGACCCAGTACTTC.

V gene TRBV6-6 combines with J gene TRBJ1-5; 7 bases match TRBD1. The CDR3 runs 16 residues. CDR1 and CDR2 from the germline V gene are MNHNY and SVGAGI (reference sequence). V lost 4 bases and J lost 1; bases outside the gene matches: 7. CDR3 sequence reads: CASSSPGGWSNQPQHF. The CDR3 DNA sequence: TGTGCCAGCAGTTCCCCAGGGGGTTGGAGCAATCAGCCCCAGCATTTT.

This clone has more than one count but fewer than ten. This chain joins TRBV2 and TRBJ2-3; TRBD1 aligns across 7 bases. The CDR3 is made up of 24 amino acids. The germline gives CDR1 SNHLY, CDR2 FYNNEI. V was clipped by 0 bases and J by 2 bases; unmatched bases: 29. CDR3 in amino acids: CASSEAPSETGQGPEPKNTDTQYF. CDR3 sequence (DNA): TGTGCCAGCAGTGAAGCGCCCTCCGAGACAGGGCAGGGCCCAGAACCGAAAAACACAGATACGCAGTATTTT.

This chain joins TRBV12-5 and TRBJ1-1, with 9 bases that match TRBD1. Losses at the gene ends were 4 bases for V and 5 bases for J; bases not matched to a gene: 11. The CDR3 sequence is 16 residues long. Germline-derived CDR1 and CDR2 are LGHNT and FRNRAP. CDR3 sequence (DNA): TGTGCTAGTGGTTCCTTAACCGGGACAGGGTATACTGAAGCTTTCTTT. Translating gives CASGSLTGTGYTEAFF.

The chain combines TRBV6-5 with TRBJ2-3; unclear D gene. The CDR3 has 15 residues. Germline CDR1 is MNHEY and CDR2 is SVGAGI. Trimming cost V 0 bases and J 0 bases, with 7 bases left between them. CDR3 protein: CASSYSVRSTDTQYF. The CDR3 coding sequence is TGTGCCAGCAGTTACTCGGTGCGGAGCACAGATACGCAGTATTTT.

V usage is TRBV19 and J usage is TRBJ1-6, with a tentative D call TRBD1 (5 bases). Trimming took off 5 bases at V and 8 bases at J, with 10 bases between the two ends. The germline CDR1 and CDR2 sequences are LNHDA and SQIVND (reference sequence). The CDR3 extends over 13 amino acids. The CDR3 spells CASSDVRDSPLHF. The CDR3 region has the DNA TGTGCCAGTAGTGATGTCAGGGATTCACCCCTCCACTTT.

This chain uses TRBV6-5 with TRBJ2-3; TRBD2 matches at 8 bases. Losses at the gene ends were 5 bases for V and 5 bases for J; bases not matched to a gene: 6. The CDR3 consists of 14 residues. Looked up from germline, CDR1 is MNHEY and CDR2 is SVGAGI. The DNA for the CDR3 is TGTGCCAGCAGTGATCCGGGACTAGGAGATACGCAGTATTTT. It is translated as CASSDPGLGDTQYF.

The rearrangement uses TRBV6-6 and TRBJ2-5; TRBD2 matches at 11 bases. J lost 4 bases, V lost 1 base, and 5 bases had no gene match. The CDR3 is 16 residues long. The germline V gene has CDR1 MNHNY and CDR2 SVGAGI (reference sequence). CDR3 in amino acids: CASSYFPGLAAETQYF. DNA for the CDR3: TGTGCCAGCAGTTACTTCCCGGGACTAGCGGCAGAGACCCAGTACTTC.

V gene TRBV28 combines with J gene TRBJ2-7; 7 bases agree with TRBD1. Germline V CDR1 and CDR2: MDHEN, SYDVKM. V was pared by 3 bases and J by 6 bases, with 8 bases of the junction left unmatched. The CDR3 totals 14 residues. The CDR3 protein is CASSFPTRQGEQYF. The CDR3 DNA follows: TGTGCCAGCAGTTTCCCCACACGACAGGGCGAGCAGTACTTC.

This chain uses TRBV6-4 with TRBJ1-5; D is unclear. The V gene's germline CDR1 is MRHNA and CDR2 SNTAGT. V gave up 5 bases and J gave up 4 bases, with 12 bases separating them. This CDR3 is 14 amino acids long. The CDR3 DNA sequence: TGTGCCAGCAGTTTGGACGGGAGTAATCAGCCCCAGCATTTT. Translated: CASSLDGSNQPQHF.

The sample holds a few counts of this clone. This rearrangement joins TRBV5-1 to TRBJ1-1; no reliable D call. Germline V gene data show CDR1 as SGHRS and CDR2 as YFSETQ. The CDR3 consists of 13 residues. Between the trimmed V and J ends, which lost 3 bases and 10 bases, there was a span of 16 bases. The CDR3: CASSSPGSARAFF. The CDR3 coding sequence is TGCGCCAGCAGCTCACCCGGGTCGGCAAGAGCTTTCTTT.

The V and J genes are TRBV19 and TRBJ2-2; TRBD2 matches 8 bases. V was pared by 5 bases and J by 6 bases, with 11 bases of the junction left unmatched. The CDR3 sequence is 16 residues long. Germline V gene sequence: CDR1 LNHDA, CDR2 SQIVND (reference sequence). The CDR3 sequence: CASSPDRNGGAGELFF. The CDR3 DNA follows: TGTGCCAGTAGTCCCGATCGGAACGGGGGGGCCGGGGAGCTGTTTTTT.

This sequence joins TRBV19 and TRBJ2-6; possible D gene TRBD2, 5 bases. Trimming took off 6 bases at V and 2 bases at J, with 14 bases between the two ends. Germline assignment: CDR1 LNHDA and CDR2 SQIVND (reference sequence). This CDR3 is 16 amino acids long. The CDR3 coding sequence is TGTGCCAGTAGCCCCCGGGATGGGGCTGGGGCCAACGTCCTGACTTTC. Its protein product is CASSPRDGAGANVLTF.

The chain carries TRBV7-9 and TRBJ2-7, with 7 bases matching TRBD1. The CDR3 consists of 13 residues. Germline assignment: CDR1 SEHNR and CDR2 FQNEAQ (reference sequence). After removal of 5 bases from V and 0 bases from J, the junction contained 1 base not matched to a gene. The DNA of the CDR3 is TGTGCCAGCAGCAGGGACAGCTCCTACGAGCAGTACTTC. This translates into CASSRDSSYEQYF.

The chain is built from TRBV27 and TRBJ1-2; D remains unclear. Trimming took off 5 bases at V and 4 bases at J, with 20 bases between the two ends. The CDR3 has 16 amino acids. Germline V gene data show CDR1 as MNHEY and CDR2 as SMNVEV (reference sequence). CDR3: CASSPPGRLGVYGYTF. CDR3 DNA: TGTGCCAGCAGTCCTCCGGGGAGGCTCGGGGTCTATGGCTACACCTTC.

In DNA form, the CDR3 reads TGCAGCGTTGAGGGGACAGGGTCGTTCACTGAAGCTTTCTTT. As protein: CSVEGTGSFTEAFF. The chain links TRBV29-1 to TRBJ1-1; the match to TRBD1 covers 9 bases. V was clipped by 3 bases and J by 4 bases; unmatched bases: 6. Looked up from germline, CDR1 is SQVTM and CDR2 is ANQGSEA. The CDR3 has 14 residues.

This chain connects TRBV19 to TRBJ1-2, with D hard to call. Looked up from germline, CDR1 is LNHDA and CDR2 is SQIVND (reference sequence). CDR3 length: 17 amino acids. Trimming took off 3 bases at V and 4 bases at J, with 21 bases between the two ends. CDR3 nucleotide sequence: TGTGCCAGTAGTATCAAGACGGCGTCGGGAGCAGGCTATGGCTACACCTTC. Protein product: CASSIKTASGAGYGYTF.

Written as DNA, the CDR3 is TGTGCCAGCAGCTTAGAAGGGGGGAACACTGAAGCTTTCTTT. The encoded protein is CASSLEGGNTEAFF. The gene calls are TRBV7-2 and TRBJ1-1; D is possibly TRBD1 (6 bases). The CDR3 contains 14 residues. V was pared by 1 base and J by 1 base, with 7 bases between. Germline V gene lookup returns CDR1 SGHTA and CDR2 FQGNSA.

V and J are TRBV5-6 and TRBJ2-3, with 10 bases aligning to TRBD1. Per germline, CDR1 SGHDT and CDR2 YYEEEE. CDR3 length: 16 amino acids. The trim removed 4 bases at V and 2 bases at J, leaving 7 bases unmatched. CDR3 residues: CASSQTGTGATDTQYF. CDR3 DNA: TGTGCCAGCAGCCAAACCGGGACAGGGGCCACAGATACGCAGTATTTT.

In nucleotides, the CDR3 is TGTGCCAGCAGTGAGCGACTACGCGGAGAGACCCAGTACTTC. Amino acids: CASSERLRGETQYF. This rearrangement joins TRBV25-1 to TRBJ2-5, with a weak D call TRBD2 (5 bases). The CDR3 sequence is 14 residues long. Germline CDR1 MGHDK, CDR2 SYGVNS. Trimming left V 3 bases short and J 4 bases short, with 12 bases between.

This sequence joins TRBV7-2 and TRBJ2-7, with 11 bases matching TRBD1. Germline lookup yields CDR1 SGHTA and CDR2 FQGNSA. J lost 5 bases, V lost 4 bases, and 4 bases had no gene match. The CDR3 is 14 residues long. CDR3 residues: CASSSGQGAHEQYF. DNA of the CDR3: TGTGCCAGCAGCTCCGGACAGGGGGCCCACGAGCAGTACTTC.

This sequence joins TRBV6-5 and TRBJ1-1; D call uncertain. This CDR3 has 13 residues. Trimming pared 6 bases from V and 4 bases from J, leaving 12 bases between. Germline V gene lookup returns CDR1 MNHEY and CDR2 SVGAGI. The CDR3 region is CASRLIKGTEAFF. In DNA form, the CDR3 reads TGTGCCAGCAGACTAATAAAAGGCACTGAAGCTTTCTTT.

The chain is built from TRBV5-1 and TRBJ1-2, with 7 bases aligning to TRBD1. The CDR3 loop spans 14 amino acids. Unmatched junction bases numbered 7, after V lost 0 bases and J lost 8 bases. CDR1 SGHRS and CDR2 YFSETQ come from the germline V gene. DNA for the CDR3: TGCGCCAGCAGCTTGGAGACAGGGAATGCAGGCTACACCTTC. Its translation: CASSLETGNAGYTF.

This chain connects TRBV27 to TRBJ1-1; D may be TRBD1 (6 bases). The CDR3 extends over 15 amino acids. CDR1 and CDR2 from the germline V gene are MNHEY and SMNVEV (reference sequence). V lost 4 bases, J lost 4 bases, and 16 bases lay in between. In nucleotides, the CDR3 is TGTGCCAGCAGTTCTGGGGACAACTGGGGCACTGAAGCTTTCTTT. This sequence encodes CASSSGDNWGTEAFF.

V is TRBV27 and J is TRBJ1-1; 7 bases are a match to TRBD1. V shed 7 bases, J shed 4 bases, and the junction held 9 bases outside the gene matches. The CDR3 consists of 14 residues. Germline lookup yields CDR1 MNHEY and CDR2 SMNVEV (reference sequence). The CDR3: CASTGGTGRTEAFF. Written as DNA, the CDR3 is TGTGCCAGCACAGGGGGGACGGGGCGCACTGAAGCTTTCTTT.

The chain combines TRBV5-4 with TRBJ1-2, with 7 bases that match TRBD1. Trimming cost V 4 bases and J 6 bases; bases outside gene matches: 21. This CDR3 region has 18 residues. Germline V gene data show CDR1 as SGHNT and CDR2 as YYREEE (reference sequence). CDR3 DNA sequence: TGTGCCAGCAGCCCTTTCCTATCGACAGGGAAGATGGATCATGGCTACACCTTC. As protein: CASSPFLSTGKMDHGYTF.

This clone was seen more than once but under ten times. The rearrangement links TRBV2 to TRBJ2-6, with 8 bases matching TRBD2. CDR1 SNHLY and CDR2 FYNNEI come from the germline V gene. This CDR3 has 16 residues. The ends lost 6 bases at V and 0 bases at J; junction bases unmatched: 4. In nucleotides, the CDR3 is TGTGCCAGCAGACTAGCGGACCACTCTGGGGCCAACGTCCTGACTTTC. Translating gives CASRLADHSGANVLTF.

This clone has just one count. The chain combines TRBV30 with TRBJ2-4, with D tentatively TRBD2 (7 bases). Trimming took off 0 bases at V and 8 bases at J, with 11 bases between the two ends. The CDR3 covers 13 residues. In germline, CDR1 is GTSNPN, CDR2 SVGIG (reference sequence). This CDR3 reads CAWSVLGGDIQYF. CDR3 nucleotide sequence: TGTGCCTGGAGTGTACTAGGGGGGGACATTCAGTACTTC.

V usage is TRBV19 and J usage is TRBJ2-3; D remains ambiguous. The CDR3 runs to 15 residues. V gave up 7 bases and J gave up 0 bases, with 14 bases separating them. From germline, CDR1 is LNHDA and CDR2 SQIVND (reference sequence). The CDR3 nucleotides are TGTGCCAGTACCTGGAGAGCAAGTAGCACAGATACGCAGTATTTT. It encodes CASTWRASSTDTQYF.

V usage is TRBV27 and J usage is TRBJ1-1; D remains unclear. The CDR3 has 11 amino acids. CDR1 and CDR2 from the germline V gene are MNHEY and SMNVEV (reference sequence). Trimming stripped 8 bases from V and 1 base from J, with 5 bases between. In nucleotides, the CDR3 is TGTGCCAGCCGTAAGAACACTGAAGCTTTCTTT. Translating it yields CASRKNTEAFF.